The clone carrying this TCR beta chain was recorded a few times. The data originate from a study of blood T cell repertoires in COVID-19. In germline, CDR1 is SEHNR, CDR2 FQNEAQ (reference sequence). V dropped 5 bases and J dropped 0 bases, with 19 bases sitting between them. This CDR3 is built from 17 residues. The participants were between roughly 18 and 89 years old and came from some 25 US areas. Clinical histories supplied by participants themselves formed the basis of cohort assignment. The study counted Cohort 3 donors as recovered given two negative PCRs, clearance, or symptom resolution. TCRdb's copy holds only in-frame clones and misses some; the assay was immunoSEQ multiplex PCR. The sample carries about 380,000 clones, about 90% recorded once.

The sequence came from a man aged 30 to 39 who had recovered from COVID-19. Sequencing was carried out using PBMCs or T cells enriched from blood (not recorded which). The chain uses TRBV7-9 and TRBJ1-1, with D tentatively TRBD1 (6 bases). CDR3 DNA: TGTGCCAGCAGCCCCTATCGCGGGGGCAGGCTGAACACTGAAGCTTTCTTT. Its translation is CASSPYRGGRLNTEAFF.